The subject of this entry is one TCR beta chain. Its antigen is not identified. The library protocol tagged individual cDNA molecules with unique molecular identifiers. TCRdb reanalysed the 5' RACE reads using MiXCR and keeps one entry per CDR3 protein. The sample has about 22,000 distinct CDR3 sequences, 3.5% to 5.5% seen once. Per the germline V gene, CDR1 is LGHNA and CDR2 is YSLEER. This CDR3 contains 16 residues. V gave up 0 bases and J gave up 1 base, with 13 bases separating them. The data stem from a study of early T cells in non-severe SARS-CoV-2 infection. At the level of the study: Investigators sequenced bulk RNA drawn from unsorted whole blood, and chains remained unpaired. Findings and caveats of the study: Clonotype matching in VDJdb favored anti-spike CD8 responses and did not capture private and CD4 specificities.

The chain uses TRBV4-3 and TRBJ2-7, with a possible D match to TRBD1 (6 bases). The sequencing sample was made of whole blood. This TCR derives from an adult who was a healthcare worker with PCR-confirmed SARS-CoV-2 infection or an uninfected control (not recorded which). In nucleotides, the CDR3 is TGCGCCAGCAGCCAAGATCAGGGGTACAGGTCCTACGAGCAGTACTTC. The encoded protein is CASSQDQGYRSYEQYF.